This TCR beta chain was sequenced for a study of Tregs in tolerant kidney transplant recipients. Clones were read by immunoSEQ multiplex PCR, and TCRdb kept only the in-frame ones, dropping some. The sample comprises 35,000 to 55,000 clones, 75% to 95% of which are singletons, and around 0.7% rests with the top ten. Study outcomes and limitations: No direct test of biological reproducibility was done here. Few patients were studied, so findings need validation in larger groups.

Germline V gives CDR1 SGHRS, CDR2 YFSETQ. This CDR3 region has 15 residues. V lost 0 bases and J lost 6; bases outside the gene matches: 3. Unstimulated Tregs (CD4+CD25+CD127-) and CD4+CD25- non-Tregs were sorted from PBMCs. Before regulatory T cell sorting, thawed PBMCs rested overnight at 37°C in roughly 200 IU/ml IL-2. On this clone: Its antigen is still unknown.

This TCR came from a human donor in good health. The chain employs TRBV5-1 and TRBJ1-6, with TRBD1 matching 7 bases. Sequencing input: Tregs from blood. As DNA, the CDR3 is TGCGCCAGCAGCTTGGGGACAGGAGGTAATTCACCCCTCCACTTT. This codes for CASSLGTGGNSPLHF.